Listed below are T cell receptor beta chains from one sample, sequenced in a study of beta chain features in type 1 diabetes. Sequencing used immunoSEQ multiplex PCR; TCRdb keeps in-frame clones, though not all of them. The sample yields approximately 600,000 clones, 9.5% to 15% seen once. Sequenced material: naive CD4+ T cells from blood. The receptors derive from a young man with type 1 diabetes. CDR3s include the opening cysteine and the closing phenylalanine or tryptophan. The order of the fields is CDR3 DNA, CDR3 protein, J gene, clone size, V gene, D gene. D genes are given only for firm matches. The size of a clone is reported for some rows only, either as once, few or many, or as a class for expanded clones.

cdr3_nt: TGCAGCGTTGGACGGTCGTTAGCCTACGAGCAGTACTTC
cdr3_aa: CSVGRSLAYEQYF
j_call: TRBJ2-7
clone_size: few
v_call: TRBV29-1
d_call: .

cdr3_nt: TGTGCCATCAGCGAAACTCAGGGTTCCGAGCAGTACTTC
cdr3_aa: CAISETQGSEQYF
j_call: TRBJ2-7
clone_size: few
v_call: TRBV10-3
d_call: .

cdr3_nt: TGTGCCAGCAGTTCGGGACAGAACCAAGAGACCCAGTACTTC
cdr3_aa: CASSSGQNQETQYF
j_call: TRBJ2-5
clone_size: .
v_call: TRBV6-6
d_call: TRBD1

cdr3_nt: TGCGCCAGCAGCTTGGGGACGGCCTCCTACAATGAGCAGTTCTTC
cdr3_aa: CASSLGTASYNEQFF
j_call: TRBJ2-1
clone_size: few
v_call: TRBV5-1
d_call: .

cdr3_nt: TGCAGCTTCCTGGGGGGAGACCAAGAGACCCAGTACTTC
cdr3_aa: CSFLGGDQETQYF
j_call: TRBJ2-5
clone_size: .
v_call: TRBV29-1
d_call: .

cdr3_nt: TGTGCCAGCAGCTCGGGACTAGCGGGGGTGGAGACCCAGTACTTC
cdr3_aa: CASSSGLAGVETQYF
j_call: TRBJ2-5
clone_size: few
v_call: TRBV7-2
d_call: TRBD2

cdr3_nt: TGTGCCAGCAGCCCCCGGGCGGCGCGGGGGAACACTGAAGCTTTCTTT
cdr3_aa: CASSPRAARGNTEAFF
j_call: TRBJ1-1
clone_size: .
v_call: TRBV5-6
d_call: .

cdr3_nt: TGTGCCTGGAGTAAAATAGGGAATCAGCCCCAGCATTTT
cdr3_aa: CAWSKIGNQPQHF
j_call: TRBJ1-5
clone_size: .
v_call: TRBV30
d_call: .

cdr3_nt: TGTGCCAGCAGCTCCCTCTGGACTAGCGGGATCACAGATACGCAGTATTTT
cdr3_aa: CASSSLWTSGITDTQYF
j_call: TRBJ2-3
clone_size: few
v_call: TRBV7-9
d_call: TRBD2

cdr3_nt: TGTGCCTGGAGCCTGGACAGGACTAATGAAAAACTGTTTTTT
cdr3_aa: CAWSLDRTNEKLFF
j_call: TRBJ1-4
clone_size: few
v_call: TRBV30
d_call: TRBD1

cdr3_nt: TGTGCCAGCTCCTCGGCAGGTGTTAGCAATCAGCCCCAGCATTTT
cdr3_aa: CASSSAGVSNQPQHF
j_call: TRBJ1-5
clone_size: .
v_call: TRBV18
d_call: .

cdr3_nt: TGTGCCAGCAGCTTAGCGGGACAGGGTCCCTACGAGCAGTACTTC
cdr3_aa: CASSLAGQGPYEQYF
j_call: TRBJ2-7
clone_size: .
v_call: TRBV7-6
d_call: TRBD1

cdr3_nt: TGTGCCAGCAGTCTGGCGGGCAGGGCGGAGGGCACTGAAGCTTTCTTT
cdr3_aa: CASSLAGRAEGTEAFF
j_call: TRBJ1-1
clone_size: few
v_call: TRBV7-9
d_call: .

cdr3_nt: TGTGCCATCAACGAGGGGGCTGGTAATTCACCCCTCCACTTT
cdr3_aa: CAINEGAGNSPLHF
j_call: TRBJ1-6
clone_size: few
v_call: TRBV10-3
d_call: TRBD1

cdr3_nt: TGTGCCAGCACCCCGCCAGCAGCAACTAACTATGGCTACACCTTC
cdr3_aa: CASTPPAATNYGYTF
j_call: TRBJ1-2
clone_size: few
v_call: TRBV7-9
d_call: .

cdr3_nt: TGTGCCAGCAGCTCTGGGACACCTCCGAACACCGGGGAGCTGTTTTTT
cdr3_aa: CASSSGTPPNTGELFF
j_call: TRBJ2-2
clone_size: .
v_call: TRBV5-8
d_call: .

cdr3_nt: TGTGCCAGCAGTCCCGGGACAGCCTACAATGAGCAGTTCTTC
cdr3_aa: CASSPGTAYNEQFF
j_call: TRBJ2-1
clone_size: .
v_call: TRBV6-5
d_call: TRBD1

cdr3_nt: TGCAGCGTTGATTCCAGGTTAAGTACTGAAGCTTTCTTT
cdr3_aa: CSVDSRLSTEAFF
j_call: TRBJ1-1
clone_size: few
v_call: TRBV29-1
d_call: .

cdr3_nt: TGTGCCAGTAGTATCGATACACTAGCAGGAAACGGCTACACCTTC
cdr3_aa: CASSIDTLAGNGYTF
j_call: TRBJ1-2
clone_size: few
v_call: TRBV19
d_call: .

cdr3_nt: TGCGCCAGCAGCCAAGTCCAGGACCAAGGAAACACCATATATTTT
cdr3_aa: CASSQVQDQGNTIYF
j_call: TRBJ1-3
clone_size: .
v_call: TRBV4-3
d_call: .

cdr3_nt: TGTGCCAGCAGTTACTTCTCAGCACCCAAGGATACGCAGTATTTT
cdr3_aa: CASSYFSAPKDTQYF
j_call: TRBJ2-3
clone_size: .
v_call: TRBV6-5
d_call: .